Included here is one T cell receptor (beta chain) sequence, with context. Antigen specificity is unknown. This sample is part of a study of cytomegalovirus exposure and HLA in healthy donors. Overall study findings and caveats: Using a false discovery rate of 0.05, a later analysis showed that approximately 17,000 TCR beta sequences were associated with HLA alleles. A few CMV-associated chains were confirmed in vitro to be specific for CMV antigens.

With 60 Vbeta and 13 Jbeta primers, the PCR was carried out. Data came from immunoSEQ multiplex PCR; TCRdb stores just in-frame clones and leaves some out. Here the sample spans approximately 79,000 clones, 60% to 85% being singletons. This TCR derives from a middle-aged man in good health and CMV-seronegative. The material sequenced was PBMCs.

The CDR3 loop reads CASSYGGGGGYNEQFF. The CDR3 DNA reads TGTGCCAGCAGTTACGGGGGGGGAGGGGGCTACAATGAGCAGTTCTTC. V is TRBV6-5 and J is TRBJ2-1, with TRBD2 as a possible D gene (7 bases). The germline gives CDR1 MNHEY, CDR2 SVGAGI. The CDR3 has 16 residues. V dropped 2 bases and J dropped 3 bases, with 14 bases sitting between them.